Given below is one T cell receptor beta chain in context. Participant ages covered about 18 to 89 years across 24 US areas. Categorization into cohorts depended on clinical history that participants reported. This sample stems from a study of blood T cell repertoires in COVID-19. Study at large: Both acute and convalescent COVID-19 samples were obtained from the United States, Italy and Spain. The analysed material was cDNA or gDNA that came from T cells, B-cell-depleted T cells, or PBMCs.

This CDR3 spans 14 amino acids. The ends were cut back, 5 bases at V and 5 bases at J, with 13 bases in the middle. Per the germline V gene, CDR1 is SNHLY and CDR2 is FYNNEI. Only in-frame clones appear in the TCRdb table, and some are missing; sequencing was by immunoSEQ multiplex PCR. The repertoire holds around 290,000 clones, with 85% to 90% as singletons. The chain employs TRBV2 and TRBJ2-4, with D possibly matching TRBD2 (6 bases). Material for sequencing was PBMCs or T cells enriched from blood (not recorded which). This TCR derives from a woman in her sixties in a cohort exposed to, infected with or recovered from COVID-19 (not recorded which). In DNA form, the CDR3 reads TGTGCCAGCAGTAGGGTAGTAGCGGAAAACATTCAGTACTTC. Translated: CASSRVVAENIQYF.